This TCR beta chain was documented in a study of a mutant IDH1 vaccine in newly diagnosed glioma. Study at large: Standard pretreatment was either radiotherapy, temozolomide, or, for most, radiochemotherapy with temozolomide.

The sample's time point: week 47, end of study. Doses consisted of 300 ug of mutant IDH1 20-mer peptide each, paired with topical imiquimod. Donors harbored newly found WHO grade 3 or 4 IDH1-mutant, ATRX-lost astrocytomas. Assay: immunoSEQ multiplex PCR; the TCRdb copy retains only in-frame clones and omits some. The data hold some 56,000 clones, with 75% observed a single time. About this clone: Its antigen is as yet unknown.

The source was PBMCs, collected from a glioma patient whose treatment included an IDH1 peptide vaccine. The TCR was taken from a man aged 45 to 65 with glioma.

In nucleotides, the CDR3 is TGTGCCAGCACCCCAGGTTATGGCACTGAAGCTTTCTTT. It translates to CASTPGYGTEAFF. V and J are TRBV2 and TRBJ1-1; D gene uncertain. Trimming pared 7 bases from V and 4 bases from J, leaving 13 bases between. The CDR3 contains 13 residues. Looked up from germline, CDR1 is SNHLY and CDR2 is FYNNEI.